One and the same sample provided the 29 T cell receptor beta chains below, sequenced in a study of PD-1 and CTLA-4 blockade in melanoma. Assay used: immunoSEQ multiplex PCR; TCRdb lists only in-frame clones, some missing. The data hold 8,500 to 13,000 clones, with roughly 82% observed a single time. Sequencing was performed on CD8+ T cells from peripheral blood, taken from a patient given anti-PD-1 treatment. All receptors come from a human donor with melanoma.

The chain uses TRBV7-9 and TRBJ1-6; a possible D gene is TRBD1 (6 bases). Germline V gene lookup returns CDR1 SEHNR and CDR2 FQNEAQ (reference sequence). V gave up 5 bases and J gave up 5 bases, with 10 bases separating them. The CDR3 is 14 residues long. CDR3 nucleotides: TGTGCCAGCAGCCAGGACAGCAATAATTCACCCCTCCACTTT. Encoded protein: CASSQDSNNSPLHF.

The rearrangement uses TRBV12-3 or TRBV12-4 and TRBJ1-1, with D possibly matching TRBD1 (6 bases). The CDR3 length is 13 residues. V lost 10 bases and J lost 3, with 15 bases in between. In DNA, the CDR3 is TGTGCCATTGGGACACCAGGACACACTGAAGCTTTCTTT. Amino acid sequence: CAIGTPGHTEAFF.

This clone appeared once. V gene TRBV4-3 combines with J gene TRBJ2-1; possible D gene TRBD1, 5 bases. This CDR3 comprises 15 residues. The germline CDR1 and CDR2 sequences are LGHNA and YSLEER. V was clipped by 0 bases and J by 5 bases, with 11 bases between them. CDR3 region: CASSQDSRVDNEQFF. Here the CDR3 DNA reads TGCGCCAGCAGCCAAGATTCCAGGGTGGACAATGAGCAGTTCTTC.

CDR3 in DNA: TGTGCCAGCAGCTTAGCCCCAGCGACGGTAAACGGGGAGCTGTTTTTT. Amino acids: CASSLAPATVNGELFF. The chain couples TRBV7-9 to TRBJ2-2; the D is unclear. The germline V and J ends were trimmed by 0 bases and 7 bases, with 15 bases remaining between them. Per germline, CDR1 SEHNR and CDR2 FQNEAQ (reference sequence). The CDR3 has 16 amino acids.

This clone was seen a single time. The rearrangement links TRBV5-1 to TRBJ2-1; either TRBD1 or TRBD2 may fit D (5 bases each). The V gene's germline CDR1 is SGHRS and CDR2 YFSETQ. V was shortened by 4 bases and J by 0 bases, with 14 bases between the two germline ends. The CDR3 is 16 amino acids. The CDR3: CASSRRDRGSYNEQFF. In nucleotides, the CDR3 is TGCGCCAGCAGCCGCCGGGACCGGGGCTCCTACAATGAGCAGTTCTTC. The complete variable domain, with remaining parts taken from reference TRBV5-1 and TRBJ2-1, reads KAGVTQTPRYLIKTRGQQVTLSCSPISGHRSVSWYQQTPGQGLQFLFEYFSETQRNKGNFPGRFSGRQFSNSRSEMNVSTLELGDSALYLCASSRRDRGSYNEQFFGPGTRLTVL.

The CDR3 sequence: CASSLYLNQPQHF. The CDR3 DNA is TGTGCCAGCAGCCTTTACCTTAATCAGCCCCAGCATTTT. V is TRBV12-3 or TRBV12-4 and J is TRBJ1-5, with unresolved D. Trimming cost V 6 bases and J 4 bases, with 10 bases left between them. The CDR3 is made up of 13 amino acids.

The J gene is TRBJ1-1, the V gene TRBV2; possible D gene TRBD1, 6 bases. Trimming left V 8 bases short and J 6 bases short, with 13 bases between. Germline V gene lookup returns CDR1 SNHLY and CDR2 FYNNEI. The CDR3 consists of 12 residues. CDR3: CASQRTDPEAFF. In DNA form, the CDR3 reads TGTGCCAGCCAAAGGACAGACCCTGAAGCTTTCTTT.

The chain carries TRBV2 and TRBJ2-3, with 8 bases aligning to TRBD1. The ends lost 6 bases at V and 3 bases at J; junction bases unmatched: 5. The CDR3 runs to 14 residues. The germline V gene has CDR1 SNHLY and CDR2 FYNNEI. CDR3 nucleotide sequence: TGTGCCAGCAGGACAGGGGAACTAACAGATACGCAGTATTTT. It is translated as CASRTGELTDTQYF.

A few counts support this clone. The sample carries other DNA sequences with the same CDR3. Written as DNA, the CDR3 is TGTGCCAGCAGCTCGGGACTAGCGTTTACCGGGGAGCTGTTTTTT. This sequence encodes CASSSGLAFTGELFF. The chain couples TRBV7-9 to TRBJ2-2; 10 bases are shared with TRBD2. V lost 4 bases and J lost 5; bases outside the gene matches: 4. The germline CDR1 and CDR2 sequences are SEHNR and FQNEAQ (reference sequence). The CDR3 length is 15 residues.

This clone was seen a handful of times. This may come from a read error, since a much larger clone is one base off. The rearrangement joins TRBV5-4 to TRBJ2-1; D perhaps matches TRBD2 (5 bases). Trimming stripped 3 bases from V and 5 bases from J, with 6 bases between. Germline V gene lookup returns CDR1 SGHNT and CDR2 YYREEE (reference sequence). There are 12 residues in the CDR3. CDR3 residues: CASSSEDNEQFF. The CDR3 nucleotides are TGTGCCAGCAGCTCGGAGGACAATGAGCAGTTCTTC.

The genes are TRBV4-1 and TRBJ1-3; D unclear. V was clipped by 1 base and J by 4 bases, with 5 bases between them. The CDR3 extends over 13 amino acids. Looked up from germline, CDR1 is MGHRA and CDR2 is YSYEKL. CDR3 residues: CASSQALGNTIYF. The CDR3 coding sequence is TGCGCCAGCAGCCAAGCCTTGGGAAACACCATATATTTT.

A single count supports this clone. The J gene is TRBJ2-5, the V gene TRBV11-3; maybe TRBD1 (6 bases). CDR3 length: 15 residues. CDR1 is SGHNT and CDR2 is YENEEA in the germline V gene. With 6 bases removed from V and 5 bases from J, the gap between germline ends came to 19 bases. CDR3 nucleotide sequence: TGTGCCAGCAGTAACCGGGACATTAGGAGGGAGACCCAGTACTTC. It encodes CASSNRDIRRETQYF.

J is TRBJ2-7 and V is TRBV11-3; D possibly corresponds to TRBD2 (5 bases). This CDR3 has 15 residues. The germline V gene encodes CDR1 SGHNT and CDR2 YENEEA. V was cut by 4 bases and J by 6 bases, with 19 bases left in between. The CDR3 here is CASSSKDSIFGEQYF. The CDR3 DNA follows: TGTGCCAGCAGCTCGAAGGACTCAATTTTTGGCGAGCAGTACTTC.

The V gene is TRBV10-3, the J gene TRBJ1-1; 7 bases match TRBD1. The V and J ends lost 1 base and 3 bases, in that order; junction bases with no gene match: 2. This CDR3 spans 14 amino acids. Germline CDR1 and CDR2: ENHRY and SYGVKD. The CDR3 reads CAISEWDSDTEAFF. In DNA, the CDR3 is TGTGCCATCAGTGAGTGGGACAGCGACACTGAAGCTTTCTTT.

This chain uses TRBV30 with TRBJ2-5; D remains ambiguous. CDR3 size: 14 residues. The V and J ends lost 3 bases and 2 bases respectively, with 13 bases between them. Germline CDR1 reads GTSNPN; CDR2 reads SVGIG (reference sequence). The CDR3 region has the DNA TGTGCCTGGAGCCTCGGGTGGGGACAAGAGACCCAGTACTTC. Encoded protein: CAWSLGWGQETQYF.

The genes are TRBV7-6 and TRBJ1-1, with D unresolved. Germline V gene data show CDR1 as SGHVS and CDR2 as FNYEAQ. V lost 5 bases to trimming and J lost 0 bases, with 16 bases between them. The CDR3 is made up of 16 amino acids. The CDR3 region is CASSEPGEYMNTEAFF. The CDR3 bases are TGTGCCAGCAGCGAACCGGGAGAGTACATGAACACTGAAGCTTTCTTT.

The chain uses TRBV5-4 and TRBJ2-1; TRBD1 matches 7 bases. This CDR3 spans 15 amino acids. The germline V gene has CDR1 SGHNT and CDR2 YYREEE (reference sequence). Losses at the gene ends were 5 bases for V and 3 bases for J; bases not matched to a gene: 8. Here the CDR3 DNA reads TGTGCCAGCAGTTATCCGGGACAGTTCTACAATGAGCAGTTCTTC. Its protein is CASSYPGQFYNEQFF.

The chain employs TRBV23-1 and TRBJ2-1; D not certain. TRBV23-1 is filed as an ORF, its function uncertain. V dropped 6 bases and J dropped 8 bases, with 5 bases sitting between them. The CDR3 sequence is 10 residues long. CDR3 residues: CASSHHEQFF. CDR3 nucleotide sequence: TGCGCCAGCAGCCACCATGAGCAGTTCTTC.

The V gene is TRBV11-2, the J gene TRBJ1-1; D call uncertain. The V end was cut by 2 bases, the J end by 3 bases, with 10 bases between. The germline gives CDR1 SGHAT, CDR2 FQNNGV. The length of the CDR3 is 14 residues. The CDR3, as DNA: TGTGCCAGCAGCTTACGGGAAACCTACACTGAAGCTTTCTTT. Translation: CASSLRETYTEAFF.

The V call is TRBV11-2, the J call TRBJ2-7; D not resolved. Trimming took off 0 bases at V and 5 bases at J, with 5 bases between the two ends. Germline loops: CDR1 SGHAT, CDR2 FQNNGV. There are 12 residues in the CDR3. CDR3 amino acids: CASSLDLDEQYF. The CDR3 region has the DNA TGTGCCAGCAGCTTAGATCTAGACGAGCAGTACTTC.

The chain's CDR3 is CASSLRSVSFAEAFF. The CDR3 coding sequence is TGTGCCAGCAGCTTGAGAAGCGTAAGTTTTGCTGAAGCTTTCTTT. The chain has TRBV5-5 and TRBJ1-1, with D hard to call. There are 15 residues in the CDR3. Trimming stripped 1 base from V and 6 bases from J, with 16 bases between. Germline CDR1 and CDR2: SGHKS and YYEKEE (reference sequence).

This clone was seen once. The rearrangement uses TRBV6-6 and TRBJ2-5; 7 bases are a match to TRBD2. The V and J ends lost 0 bases and 5 bases, in that order; junction bases with no gene match: 3. Germline assignment: CDR1 MNHNY and CDR2 SVGAGI (reference sequence). CDR3 length: 14 amino acids. CDR3 region: CASSYSGGSETQYF. CDR3 bases: TGTGCCAGCAGTTACTCGGGGGGGAGCGAGACCCAGTACTTC.

The chain recombines TRBV6-6 with TRBJ1-5, with D possibly being TRBD1 (5 bases). The CDR3 spans 14 residues. CDR1 and CDR2 (germline): MNHNY, SVGAGI (reference sequence). The V gene lost 5 bases and the J gene lost 7 bases, with 15 bases spanning the gap. The CDR3 DNA reads as TGTGCCAGCAGTGGGGACGGCCCTGGGCAGCCCCAGCATTTT. It is translated as CASSGDGPGQPQHF.

This clone was counted a single time. The J gene is TRBJ1-2, the V gene TRBV19; D might be TRBD1 (6 bases). V was trimmed by 4 bases and J by 6 bases, leaving 12 bases between them. The germline V gene encodes CDR1 LNHDA and CDR2 SQIVND (reference sequence). This CDR3 spans 13 amino acids. CDR3 loop: CASSTLGGDGYTF. The CDR3 nucleotides are TGTGCCAGTAGTACCCTAGGGGGGGATGGCTACACCTTC.

CDR3 region: CAISESVSSNEKLFF. CDR3 nucleotides: TGTGCCATCAGTGAGTCGGTCAGCAGTAATGAAAAACTGTTTTTT. The rearrangement links TRBV10-3 to TRBJ1-4; D not certain. Germline V lookup: CDR1 ENHRY, CDR2 SYGVKD. The CDR3 is made up of 15 amino acids. V lost 0 bases, J lost 4 bases, and 9 bases lay in between.

The chain is built from TRBV25-1 and TRBJ1-5; 11 nucleotides agree with TRBD1. Trimming took 5 bases from V and 13 from J; bases not matched to a gene: 4. CDR3 length equals 12 residues. The V gene's germline CDR1 is MGHDK and CDR2 SYGVNS. DNA of the CDR3: TGTGCCAGCAGTCCCGGGACAGGGGGGCAGCATTTT. The encoded protein is CASSPGTGGQHF.

The chain has TRBV27 and TRBJ2-3, with D possibly being TRBD2 (6 bases). The CDR3 runs to 14 residues. Trimming took 8 bases from V and 6 from J, leaving 18 bases between them. Per germline, CDR1 MNHEY and CDR2 SMNVEV (reference sequence). Here the CDR3 DNA reads TGTGCCAGCGGACCCGGAGGGTATTCCGATACGCAGTATTTT. Translated: CASGPGGYSDTQYF.

V is TRBV29-1 and J is TRBJ2-5; a possible D gene is TRBD2 (6 bases). CDR3 length: 15 amino acids. V was clipped by 3 bases and J by 5 bases, with 19 bases between them. In germline, CDR1 is SQVTM, CDR2 ANQGSEA. CDR3 in amino acids: CSVEVAGSPWETQYF. CDR3 coding DNA: TGCAGCGTTGAGGTGGCGGGGTCCCCTTGGGAGACCCAGTACTTC. The full variable domain, with the rest looked up from reference TRBV29-1 and TRBJ2-5, is SAVISQKPSRDICQRGTSLTIQCQVDSQVTMMFWYRQQPGQSLTLIATANQGSEATYESGFVIDKFPISRPNLTFSTLTVSNMSPEDSSIYLCSVEVAGSPWETQYFGPGTRLLVL.

Comment on this clone: Its ends do not fully match the called genes, so a read error is possible. The V and J genes are TRBV7-9 and TRBJ2-1; possible D gene TRBD2, 5 bases. Germline CDR1 reads SEHNR; CDR2 reads FQNEAQ (reference sequence). This CDR3 has 13 residues. CDR3 bases: TGTGCCGGCAGCTTAGCGAGTCTTCCTGAGCAGTTCTTC. As protein: CAGSLASLPEQFF.